One sample yielded the 23 T cell receptor beta chains listed below, sequenced in a study of cytomegalovirus exposure and HLA in healthy donors. 60 Vbeta and 13 Jbeta primers were used in PCR. TCRdb keeps only in-frame clones here, not all; method: immunoSEQ multiplex PCR. The sample lists roughly 150,000 clones; 75% were seen once. Sequenced sample: PBMCs. The receptor set was obtained from a man aged 18 to 30 in good health and CMV-seropositive.

The sample holds one count of this clone. The gene calls are TRBV19 and TRBJ1-5, with D perhaps matching TRBD1 (6 bases). CDR1 and CDR2 from the germline V gene are LNHDA and SQIVND (reference sequence). Trimming cost V 1 base and J 4 bases, with 20 bases left between them. This CDR3 spans 18 amino acids. The CDR3 DNA follows: TGTGCCAGTAGTATAGCCCCTTATAGCAGGGGAGGGAATCAGCCCCAGCATTTT. The encoded protein is CASSIAPYSRGGNQPQHF.

CDR3: CSASLRNEQFF. CDR3 DNA: TGCAGTGCTAGTCTGCGGAATGAGCAGTTCTTC. The genes are TRBV20-1 and TRBJ2-1; no firm D call. V dropped 3 bases and J dropped 7 bases, with 7 bases sitting between them. Germline-derived CDR1 and CDR2 are DFQATT and SNEGSKA (reference sequence). The length of the CDR3 is 11 residues.

CDR3 coding DNA: TGTGCCAGCAGCGTAAAACACCGGGACTACCTCACAGATACGCAGTATTTT. Protein product: CASSVKHRDYLTDTQYF. The chain recombines TRBV28 with TRBJ2-3; 7 nucleotides agree with TRBD2. This CDR3 has 17 amino acids. Germline CDR1 and CDR2: MDHEN and SYDVKM. The J segment lost 2 bases and the V segment lost 6 bases, leaving 14 bases of the junction unmatched.

The gene calls are TRBV7-2 and TRBJ2-7; 8 bases fit TRBD1. The CDR3 has 14 amino acids. The V gene's germline CDR1 is SGHTA and CDR2 FQGNSA. Trimming took 5 bases from V and 4 from J; bases not matched to a gene: 7. CDR3 bases: TGTGCCAGCAGCCGACGACAGGGGATTTACGAGCAGTACTTC. This sequence encodes CASSRRQGIYEQYF.

The gene calls are TRBV27 and TRBJ2-7; D not certain. The V gene lost 5 bases and the J gene lost 5 bases, with 13 bases spanning the gap. The CDR3 consists of 13 residues. Germline loops: CDR1 MNHEY, CDR2 SMNVEV (reference sequence). CDR3 amino acids: CASSPRRGDEQYF. The CDR3 bases are TGTGCCAGCAGTCCCCGCCGCGGTGACGAGCAGTACTTC.

V and J are TRBV10-3 and TRBJ2-1; perhaps TRBD2 as D (7 bases). The CDR3 spans 18 residues. CDR1 and CDR2 from the germline V gene are ENHRY and SYGVKD. Trimming cost V 3 bases and J 0 bases, with 18 bases left between them. DNA of the CDR3: TGTGCCATCAGTGAAGCCGGGGGGCTCCCGGGCTCCTACAATGAGCAGTTCTTC. Translating it yields CAISEAGGLPGSYNEQFF.

V usage is TRBV7-9 and J usage is TRBJ2-3; unclear D gene. Germline V gene lookup returns CDR1 SEHNR and CDR2 FQNEAQ (reference sequence). The CDR3 contains 15 residues. The V end was cut by 1 base, the J end by 2 bases, with 10 bases between. CDR3 in amino acids: CASSLGTRNTDTQYF. The CDR3, as DNA: TGTGCCAGCAGCTTAGGTACCAGGAACACAGATACGCAGTATTTT.

The CDR3 bases are TGTGCCAGCAGTTTTAGCGGGAGAGGTTACTCCTACAATGAGCAGTTCTTC. Translation: CASSFSGRGYSYNEQFF. The chain recombines TRBV27 with TRBJ2-1, with 9 bases identical to TRBD2. Trimming at V came to 3 bases and at J to 0 bases, leaving 6 bases not matched to a gene. The length of the CDR3 is 17 residues. CDR1 MNHEY and CDR2 SMNVEV come from the germline V gene (reference sequence).

The gene calls are TRBV2 and TRBJ1-1; possibly TRBD1 for D (5 bases). Germline values: CDR1 SNHLY, CDR2 FYNNEI. The CDR3 totals 15 residues. V was clipped by 6 bases and J by 1 base, with 15 bases between them. The CDR3 sequence: CASSPVGPRNTEAFF. Written as DNA, the CDR3 is TGTGCCAGCAGCCCGGTGGGGCCTCGGAACACTGAAGCTTTCTTT.

V is TRBV10-2 and J is TRBJ2-1, with 14 bases that match TRBD2. Germline V gene lookup returns CDR1 WSHSY and CDR2 SAAADI. The CDR3 spans 16 residues. Germline trimming cut 4 bases from V and 5 bases from J; bases unmatched to any gene: 4. CDR3 sequence: CASSGGLAGVHNEQFF. CDR3 DNA: TGCGCCAGCAGTGGGGGACTAGCGGGAGTACACAATGAGCAGTTCTTC.

The chain has TRBV18 and TRBJ2-7; D is unclear. V was clipped by 0 bases and J by 0 bases, with 9 bases between them. Germline assignment: CDR1 KGHSH and CDR2 LQKENI. CDR3 size: 15 residues. This CDR3 is CASSPPLASSYEQYF. In DNA, the CDR3 is TGTGCCAGCTCACCACCGTTAGCCAGCTCCTACGAGCAGTACTTC.

The rearrangement uses TRBV2 and TRBJ2-7; 9 bases match TRBD2. Unmatched junction bases numbered 12, after V lost 4 bases and J lost 2 bases. The CDR3 sequence is 17 residues long. Germline V CDR1 and CDR2: SNHLY, FYNNEI. CDR3 residues: CASSVHASIAGAYEQYF. The CDR3 bases are TGTGCCAGCAGTGTCCATGCTAGTATAGCGGGAGCCTACGAGCAGTACTTC.

The chain combines TRBV4-1 with TRBJ1-1, with 11 bases fitting TRBD1. Trimming took 5 bases from V and 2 from J; bases not matched to a gene: 4. This CDR3 is built from 15 residues. Germline lookup yields CDR1 MGHRA and CDR2 YSYEKL. CDR3 sequence reads: CASSMRTGGNTEAFF. CDR3 nucleotides: TGCGCCAGCAGCATGCGGACAGGGGGCAACACTGAAGCTTTCTTT.

The rearrangement links TRBV7-2 to TRBJ2-7; perhaps TRBD2 as D (5 bases). The CDR3 runs 14 residues. Looked up from germline, CDR1 is SGHTA and CDR2 is FQGNSA. V was clipped by 1 base and J by 2 bases, with 9 bases between them. This chain's CDR3 is CASSLGGYPYEQYF. The CDR3 DNA follows: TGTGCCAGCAGCTTAGGCGGGTACCCCTACGAGCAGTACTTC.

On this clone: One end of the junction varies from germline; a read error may be responsible. The genes are TRBV9 and TRBJ2-2, with no clear D. CDR1 and CDR2 (germline): SGDLS, YYNGEE. The CDR3 loop spans 15 amino acids. CDR3 sequence reads: CASNVDVTYTGELFF. The CDR3, as DNA: TGTGCCAGCAACGTAGATGTGACTTACACCGGGGAGCTGTTTTTT.

The chain links TRBV11-3 to TRBJ2-3, with 11 nucleotides matching TRBD2. V was clipped by 4 bases and J by 2 bases; unmatched bases: 2. Germline V gene sequence: CDR1 SGHNT, CDR2 YENEEA. The CDR3 is made up of 15 amino acids. The CDR3 nucleotides are TGTGCCAGCAGCTCGGGACTAGCGGCCACAGATACGCAGTATTTT. This encodes CASSSGLAATDTQYF.

The rearrangement links TRBV6-5 to TRBJ2-3; the match to TRBD1 covers 9 bases. CDR1 MNHEY and CDR2 SVGAGI come from the germline V gene. This CDR3 has 15 residues. Trimming at V came to 4 bases and at J to 1 base, leaving 3 bases not matched to a gene. CDR3: CASSFTGGCTDTQYF. In DNA, the CDR3 is TGTGCCAGCAGTTTTACAGGGGGCTGCACAGATACGCAGTATTTT.

The V call is TRBV10-1, the J call TRBJ1-2; 10 bases agree with TRBD1. Germline CDR1 WNHNN, CDR2 SYGVQD (reference sequence). The CDR3 loop spans 13 amino acids. V lost 4 bases and J lost 6; bases outside the gene matches: 2. CDR3 amino acids: CASSAGQGDGYTF. The CDR3 DNA follows: TGCGCCAGCAGTGCCGGACAGGGGGATGGCTACACCTTC.

The chain is built from TRBV7-9 and TRBJ2-5; 8 bases map to TRBD1. Matching the DNA end better, TRBJ2-7 makes the J call doubtful. Looked up from germline, CDR1 is SEHNR and CDR2 is FQNEAQ (reference sequence). The CDR3 is 15 amino acids. The CDR3 DNA is TGTGCCAGCAGCCTCGGTTCAGGGGGCCGCTACGAGCAGTACTTC. It yields the protein CASSLGSGGRYEQYF.

This clone has a handful of counts. The V gene is TRBV6-5, the J gene TRBJ1-2, with D tentatively TRBD1 (6 bases). Germline V gene lookup returns CDR1 MNHEY and CDR2 SVGAGI. The CDR3 totals 13 residues. V lost 6 bases to trimming and J lost 2 bases, with 10 bases between them. CDR3: CASSYTGNYGYTF. The CDR3, as DNA: TGTGCCAGCAGCTACACAGGGAACTATGGCTACACCTTC.

The chain recombines TRBV18 with TRBJ2-1; D unresolved. Trimming removed 2 bases at V and 0 bases at J, with 8 bases between. This CDR3 spans 15 amino acids. Looked up from germline, CDR1 is KGHSH and CDR2 is LQKENI. CDR3 sequence (DNA): TGTGCCAGCTCACCAGGTCTGAGCTCCTACAATGAGCAGTTCTTC. It specifies CASSPGLSSYNEQFF.

This chain joins TRBV7-2 and TRBJ1-2; 7 bases are a match to TRBD1. The V segment lost 3 bases and the J segment 1 base; nucleotides outside the gene matches: 5. This CDR3 is built from 15 residues. Germline CDR1 is SGHTA and CDR2 is FQGNSA. DNA for the CDR3: TGTGCCAGCAGCTTTACAGGGGACGGTAACTATGGCTACACCTTC. Its protein product is CASSFTGDGNYGYTF.

CDR3 nucleotides: TGCGCCAGCAGTCAATCCGGGAAAAATCAGCCCCAGCATTTT. It specifies CASSQSGKNQPQHF. The gene calls are TRBV23-1 and TRBJ1-5, with D unresolved. TRBV23-1 is recorded as an ORF, its role being uncertain. V lost 0 bases, J lost 4 bases, and 7 bases lay in between. The CDR3 has 14 residues.